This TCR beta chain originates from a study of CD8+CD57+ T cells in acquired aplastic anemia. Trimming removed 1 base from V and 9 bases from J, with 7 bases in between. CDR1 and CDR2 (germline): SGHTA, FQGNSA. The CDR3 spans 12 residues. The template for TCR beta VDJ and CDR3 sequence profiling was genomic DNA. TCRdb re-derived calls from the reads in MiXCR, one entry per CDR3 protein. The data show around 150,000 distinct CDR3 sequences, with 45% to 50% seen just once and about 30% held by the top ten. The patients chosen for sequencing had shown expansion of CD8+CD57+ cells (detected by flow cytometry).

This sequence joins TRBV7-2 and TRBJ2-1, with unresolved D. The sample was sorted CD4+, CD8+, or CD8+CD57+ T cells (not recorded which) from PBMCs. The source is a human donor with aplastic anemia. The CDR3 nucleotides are TGTGCCAGCAGCTTAGGTTTGCGTGAGCAGTTCTTC. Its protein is CASSLGLREQFF.